This TCR beta chain was recorded in a study of a mutant IDH1 vaccine in newly diagnosed glioma. In the study overall: There were eight vaccinations for patients, given in weeks 1, 3, 5, 7, 11, 15, 19 and 23. In some groups vaccination began 4-6 weeks post-radiotherapy; others received it with temozolomide.

Time point noted: week 5, during vaccination. Vaccination used 300 ug of mutant IDH1 20-mer peptide per dose, with topical imiquimod. Measured with immunoSEQ multiplex PCR; TCRdb has only the in-frame clones, and not every one. The sample carries about 59,000 clones, 85% to 90% recorded once. For this clone: What it recognizes is unknown.

Broader study findings: Vaccination induced immune responses in approximately 94% of patients.

The CDR3 covers 17 residues. The junction had 13 bases not matched to a gene; V was cut back by 0 bases and J by 6 bases. The germline CDR1 and CDR2 sequences are LNHNV and YYDKDF (reference sequence). This chain joins TRBV15 and TRBJ2-7; 8 bases fit TRBD2. Sequences were derived from PBMCs, sampled from a glioma patient whose treatment included an IDH1 peptide vaccine. This TCR was recovered from a middle-aged woman with glioma. CDR3 nucleotides: TGTGCCACCAGCAGAGACCTGGGACTAGGAGGAAGGGGCGAGCAGTACTTC. This translates into CATSRDLGLGGRGEQYF.